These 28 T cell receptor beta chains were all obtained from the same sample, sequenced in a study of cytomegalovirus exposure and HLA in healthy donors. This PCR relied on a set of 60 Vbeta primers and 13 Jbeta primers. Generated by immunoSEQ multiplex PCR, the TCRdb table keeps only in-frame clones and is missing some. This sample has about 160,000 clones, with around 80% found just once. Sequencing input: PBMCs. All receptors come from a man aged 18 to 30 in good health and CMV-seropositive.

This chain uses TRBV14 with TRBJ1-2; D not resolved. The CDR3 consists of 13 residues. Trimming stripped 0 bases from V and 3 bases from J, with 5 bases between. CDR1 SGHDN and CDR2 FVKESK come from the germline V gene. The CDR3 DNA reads TGTGCCAGCAGCCAAGAGAGGGACTATGGCTACACCTTC. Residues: CASSQERDYGYTF. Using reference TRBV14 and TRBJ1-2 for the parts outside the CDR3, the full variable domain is EAGVTQFPSHSVIEKGQTVTLRCDPISGHDNLYWYRRVMGKEIKFLLHFVKESKQDESGMPNNRFLAERTGGTYSTLKVQPAELEDSGVYFCASSQERDYGYTFGSGTRLTVV.

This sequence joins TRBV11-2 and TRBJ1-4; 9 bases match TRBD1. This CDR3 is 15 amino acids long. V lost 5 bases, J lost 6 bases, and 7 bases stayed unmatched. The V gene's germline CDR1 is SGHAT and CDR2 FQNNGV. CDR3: CASSLLRDRDEKLFF. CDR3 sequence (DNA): TGTGCCAGCAGCCTACTCCGGGACAGGGATGAAAAACTGTTTTTT.

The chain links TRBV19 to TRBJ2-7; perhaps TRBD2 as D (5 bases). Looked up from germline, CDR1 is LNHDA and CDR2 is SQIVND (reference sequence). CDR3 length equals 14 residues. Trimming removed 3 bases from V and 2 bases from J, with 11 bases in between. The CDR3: CASSMSPGTYEQYF. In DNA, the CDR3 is TGTGCCAGTAGTATGAGTCCCGGGACCTACGAGCAGTACTTC.

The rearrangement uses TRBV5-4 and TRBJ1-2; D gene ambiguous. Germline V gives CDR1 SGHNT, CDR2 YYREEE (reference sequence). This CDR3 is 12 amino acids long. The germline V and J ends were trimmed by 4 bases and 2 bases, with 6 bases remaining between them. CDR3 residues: CASSPGNYGYTF. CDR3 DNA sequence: TGTGCCAGCAGCCCGGGGAACTATGGCTACACCTTC.

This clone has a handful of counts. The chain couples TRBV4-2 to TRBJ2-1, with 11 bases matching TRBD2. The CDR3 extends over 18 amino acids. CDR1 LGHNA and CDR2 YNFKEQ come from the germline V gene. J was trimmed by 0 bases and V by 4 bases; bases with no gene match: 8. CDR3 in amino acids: CASSRGGTSGSSYNEQFF. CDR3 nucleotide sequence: TGTGCCAGCAGCCGAGGGGGGACTAGCGGCAGCTCCTACAATGAGCAGTTCTTC.

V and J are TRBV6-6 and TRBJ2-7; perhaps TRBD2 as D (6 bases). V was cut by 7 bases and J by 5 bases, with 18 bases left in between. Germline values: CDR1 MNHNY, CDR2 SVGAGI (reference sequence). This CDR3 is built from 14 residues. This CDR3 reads CASTSPGGFHEQYF. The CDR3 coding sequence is TGTGCCAGCACGAGCCCCGGGGGTTTCCACGAGCAGTACTTC.

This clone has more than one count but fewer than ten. In DNA, the CDR3 is TGTGCCACCAGAGGAGCGGGAGCAGAGACCCAGTACTTC. Translated, it gives CATRGAGAETQYF. V usage is TRBV6-1 and J usage is TRBJ2-5; TRBD2 matches 8 bases. CDR1 is MNHNS and CDR2 is SASEGT in the germline V gene. V was clipped by 10 bases and J by 4 bases; unmatched bases: 8. This CDR3 is 13 amino acids long.

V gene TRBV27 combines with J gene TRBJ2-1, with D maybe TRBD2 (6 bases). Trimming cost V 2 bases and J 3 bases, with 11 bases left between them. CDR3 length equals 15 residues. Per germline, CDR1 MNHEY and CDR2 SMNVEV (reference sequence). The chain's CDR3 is CASSLGLAHYNEQFF. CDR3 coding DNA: TGTGCCAGCAGTTTAGGCCTAGCGCACTACAATGAGCAGTTCTTC.

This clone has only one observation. The CDR3 is CASSYTGGLYQETQYF. CDR3 nucleotide sequence: TGCGCCAGCAGCTATACAGGGGGCCTGTACCAAGAGACCCAGTACTTC. The chain joins TRBV5-1 to TRBJ2-5; 9 bases are shared with TRBD1. The germline gives CDR1 SGHRS, CDR2 YFSETQ. There are 16 residues in the CDR3. Trimming cost V 3 bases and J 0 bases; bases outside gene matches: 6.

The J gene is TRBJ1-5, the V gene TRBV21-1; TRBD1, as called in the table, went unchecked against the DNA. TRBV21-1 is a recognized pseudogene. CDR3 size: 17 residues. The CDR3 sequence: CASSNYYQGTSNQPQHF. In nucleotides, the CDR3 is TGTGCCAGCAGCAACTATTACCAGGGAACTAGCAATCAGCCCCAGCATTTT.

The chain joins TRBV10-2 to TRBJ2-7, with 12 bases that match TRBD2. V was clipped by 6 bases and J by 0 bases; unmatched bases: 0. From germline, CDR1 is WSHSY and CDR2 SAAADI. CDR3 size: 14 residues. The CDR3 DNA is TGCGCCAGCAGACTAGCGGGAGGCTCCTACGAGCAGTACTTC. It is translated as CASRLAGGSYEQYF.

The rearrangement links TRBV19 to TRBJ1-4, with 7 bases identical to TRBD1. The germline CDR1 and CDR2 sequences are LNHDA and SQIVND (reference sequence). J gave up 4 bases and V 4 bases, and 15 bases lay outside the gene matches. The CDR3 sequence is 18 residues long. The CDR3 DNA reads TGTGCCAGTAGTACACTGCAATCTAAGGGACAGCTTAATGAAAAACTGTTTTTT. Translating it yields CASSTLQSKGQLNEKLFF.

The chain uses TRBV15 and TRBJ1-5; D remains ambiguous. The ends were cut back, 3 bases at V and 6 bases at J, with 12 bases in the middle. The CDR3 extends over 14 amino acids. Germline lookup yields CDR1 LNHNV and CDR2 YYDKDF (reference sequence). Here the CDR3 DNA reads TGTGCCACCAGCAGGGGGAGGGAACGTCAGCCCCAGCATTTT. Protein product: CATSRGRERQPQHF.

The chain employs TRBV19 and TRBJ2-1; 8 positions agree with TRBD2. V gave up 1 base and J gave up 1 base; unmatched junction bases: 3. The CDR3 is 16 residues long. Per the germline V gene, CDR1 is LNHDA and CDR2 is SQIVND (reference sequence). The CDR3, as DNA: TGTGCCAGTAGTATAGGCACTAGCGGTTCCTACAATGAGCAGTTCTTC. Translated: CASSIGTSGSYNEQFF.

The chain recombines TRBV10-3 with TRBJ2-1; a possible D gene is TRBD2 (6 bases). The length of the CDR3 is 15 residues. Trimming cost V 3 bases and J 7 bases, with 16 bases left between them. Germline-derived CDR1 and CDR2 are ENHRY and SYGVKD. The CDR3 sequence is CAISDEGGPTNEQFF. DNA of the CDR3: TGTGCCATCAGTGACGAGGGAGGTCCCACGAATGAGCAGTTCTTC.

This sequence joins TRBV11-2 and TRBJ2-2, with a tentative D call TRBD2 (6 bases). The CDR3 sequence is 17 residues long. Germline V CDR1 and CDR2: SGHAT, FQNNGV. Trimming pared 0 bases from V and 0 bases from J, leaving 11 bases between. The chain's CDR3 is CASSLDLWGANTGELFF. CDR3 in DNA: TGTGCCAGCAGCTTAGATCTGTGGGGGGCGAACACCGGGGAGCTGTTTTTT.

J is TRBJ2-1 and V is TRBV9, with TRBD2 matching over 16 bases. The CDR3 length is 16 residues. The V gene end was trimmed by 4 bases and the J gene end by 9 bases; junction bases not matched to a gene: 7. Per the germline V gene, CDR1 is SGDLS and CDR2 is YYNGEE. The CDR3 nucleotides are TGTGCCAGCAGCTTCGGGACTAGCGGGGGGGCCGGTGAGCAGTTCTTC. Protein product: CASSFGTSGGAGEQFF.

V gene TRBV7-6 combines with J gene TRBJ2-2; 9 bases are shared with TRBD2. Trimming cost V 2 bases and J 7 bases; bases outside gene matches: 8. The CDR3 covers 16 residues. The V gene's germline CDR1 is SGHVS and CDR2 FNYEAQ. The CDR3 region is CASSLLGSGSYGELFF. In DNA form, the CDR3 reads TGTGCCAGCAGCTTATTAGGTAGCGGGAGTTACGGGGAGCTGTTTTTT.

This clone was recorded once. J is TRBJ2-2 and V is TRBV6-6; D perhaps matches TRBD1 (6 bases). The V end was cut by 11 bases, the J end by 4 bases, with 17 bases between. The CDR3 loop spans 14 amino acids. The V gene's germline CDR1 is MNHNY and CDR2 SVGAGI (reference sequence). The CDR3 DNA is TGTGCCGGCCGTGGGGGCTCGGGCACCGGGGAGCTGTTTTTT. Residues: CAGRGGSGTGELFF.

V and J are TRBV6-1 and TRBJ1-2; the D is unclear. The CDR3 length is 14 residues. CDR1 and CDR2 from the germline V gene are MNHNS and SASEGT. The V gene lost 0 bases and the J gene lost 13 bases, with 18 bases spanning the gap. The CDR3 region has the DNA TGTGCCAGCAGTGAAGCCACCATTTCTTTACTCTTCACCTTC. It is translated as CASSEATISLLFTF.

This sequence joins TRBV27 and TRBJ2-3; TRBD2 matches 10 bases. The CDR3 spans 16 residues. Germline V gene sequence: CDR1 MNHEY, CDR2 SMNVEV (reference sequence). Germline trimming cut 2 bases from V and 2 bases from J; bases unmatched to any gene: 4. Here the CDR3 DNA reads TGTGCCAGCAGTTTAAAGAGCGGGAGGGCCACAGATACGCAGTATTTT. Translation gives CASSLKSGRATDTQYF.

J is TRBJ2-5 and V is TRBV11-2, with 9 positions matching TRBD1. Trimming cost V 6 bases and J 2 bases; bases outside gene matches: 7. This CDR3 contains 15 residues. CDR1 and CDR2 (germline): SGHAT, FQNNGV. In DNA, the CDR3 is TGTGCCAGCAGGTCCGGGACAGGGATTCAAGAGACCCAGTACTTC. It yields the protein CASRSGTGIQETQYF.

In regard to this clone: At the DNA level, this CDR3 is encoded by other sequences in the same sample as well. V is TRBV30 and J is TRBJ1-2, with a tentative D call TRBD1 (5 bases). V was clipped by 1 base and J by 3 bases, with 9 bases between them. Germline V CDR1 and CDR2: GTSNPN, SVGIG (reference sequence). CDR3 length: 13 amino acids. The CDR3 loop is CAWSAGGDYGYTF. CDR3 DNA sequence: TGTGCCTGGAGTGCCGGGGGGGACTATGGCTACACCTTC. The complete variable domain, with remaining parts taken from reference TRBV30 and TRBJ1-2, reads SQTIHQWPATLVQPVGSPLSLECTVEGTSNPNLYWYRQAAGRGLQLLFYSVGIGQISSEVPQNLSASRPQDRQFILSSKKLLLSDSGFYLCAWSAGGDYGYTFGSGTRLTVV.

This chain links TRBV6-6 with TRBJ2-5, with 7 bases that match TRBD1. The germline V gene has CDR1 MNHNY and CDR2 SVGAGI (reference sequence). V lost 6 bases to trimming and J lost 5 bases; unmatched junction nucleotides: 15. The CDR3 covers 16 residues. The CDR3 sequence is CASSTDRPVGLETQYF. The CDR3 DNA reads TGTGCCAGCAGCACGGACAGGCCGGTGGGGTTGGAGACCCAGTACTTC.

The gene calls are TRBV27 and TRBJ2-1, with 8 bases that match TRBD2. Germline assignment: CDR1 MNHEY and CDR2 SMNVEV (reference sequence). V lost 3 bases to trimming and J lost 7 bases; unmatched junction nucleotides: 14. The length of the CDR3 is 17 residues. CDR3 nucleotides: TGTGCCAGCAGTTTTGGACTAGCTAATTCTATAGGGAATGAGCAGTTCTTC. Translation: CASSFGLANSIGNEQFF.

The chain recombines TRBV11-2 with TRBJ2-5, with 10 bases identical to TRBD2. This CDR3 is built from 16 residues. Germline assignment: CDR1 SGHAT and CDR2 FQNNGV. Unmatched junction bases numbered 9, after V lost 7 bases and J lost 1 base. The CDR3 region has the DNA TGTGCCAGCATCAGGGGGTTAGCGGGGGGCCAAGAGACCCAGTACTTC. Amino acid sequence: CASIRGLAGGQETQYF.

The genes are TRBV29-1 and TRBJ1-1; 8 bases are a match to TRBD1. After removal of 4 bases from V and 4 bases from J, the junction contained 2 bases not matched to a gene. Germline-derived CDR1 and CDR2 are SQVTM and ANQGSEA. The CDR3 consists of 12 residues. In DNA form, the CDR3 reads TGCAGCGTTGCGGGACAGGCCACTGAAGCTTTCTTT. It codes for CSVAGQATEAFF.

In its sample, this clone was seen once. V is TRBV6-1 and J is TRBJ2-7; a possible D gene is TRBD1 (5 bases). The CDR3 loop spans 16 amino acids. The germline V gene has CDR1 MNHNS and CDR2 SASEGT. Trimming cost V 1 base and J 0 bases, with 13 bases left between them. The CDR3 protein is CASSEEGRGSSYEQYF. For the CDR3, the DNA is TGTGCCAGCAGTGAAGAAGGAAGGGGTAGCTCCTACGAGCAGTACTTC.